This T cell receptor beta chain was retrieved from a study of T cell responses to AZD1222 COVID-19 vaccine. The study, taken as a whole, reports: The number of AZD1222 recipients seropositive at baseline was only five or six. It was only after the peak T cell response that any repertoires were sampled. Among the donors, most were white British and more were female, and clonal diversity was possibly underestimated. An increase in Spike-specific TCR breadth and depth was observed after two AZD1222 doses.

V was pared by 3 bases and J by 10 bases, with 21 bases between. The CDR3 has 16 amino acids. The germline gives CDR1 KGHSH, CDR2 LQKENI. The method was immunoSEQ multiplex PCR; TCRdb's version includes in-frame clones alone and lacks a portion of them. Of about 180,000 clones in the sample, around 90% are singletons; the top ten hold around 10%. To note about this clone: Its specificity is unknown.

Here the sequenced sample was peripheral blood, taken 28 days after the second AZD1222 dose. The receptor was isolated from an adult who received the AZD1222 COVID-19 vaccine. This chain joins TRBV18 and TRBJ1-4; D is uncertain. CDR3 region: CASSPPAQKAYAKLFF. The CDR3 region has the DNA TGTGCCAGCTCACCTCCCGCCCAAAAGGCCTACGCAAAACTGTTTTTT.